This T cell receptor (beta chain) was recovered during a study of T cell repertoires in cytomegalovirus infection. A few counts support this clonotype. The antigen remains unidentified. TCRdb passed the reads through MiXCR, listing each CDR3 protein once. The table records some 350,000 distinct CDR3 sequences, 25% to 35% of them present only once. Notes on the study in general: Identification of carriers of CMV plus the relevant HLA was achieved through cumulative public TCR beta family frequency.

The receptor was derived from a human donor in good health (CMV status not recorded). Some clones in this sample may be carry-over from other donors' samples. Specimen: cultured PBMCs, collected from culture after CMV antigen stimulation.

DNA of the CDR3: TGTGCCACCAGTGAGCTCCTGACTAGCGGGAGAAGTGAGCAGTTCTTC. It is translated as CATSELLTSGRSEQFF. The chain recombines TRBV24-1 with TRBJ2-1; 12 nucleotides align to TRBD2. The CDR3 is 16 residues long. V gave up 4 bases and J gave up 9 bases; unmatched junction bases: 9. CDR1 and CDR2 from the germline V gene are KGHDR and SFDVKD.